These T cell receptor beta chains were read from a single sample in a study of tumor-infiltrating lymphocytes in primary liver carcinoma. TCRdb re-derived calls from the multiplex PCR reads in MiXCR, one entry per CDR3 protein. The profile shows about 310,000 distinct CDR3 sequences, 50% to 70% of them singletons. The specimen was peripheral blood. Receptors were obtained from a man aged 40-55 years with primary liver carcinoma and hepatitis B virus infection. The CDR3 runs from the conserved cysteine through the conserved F or W. Fields, in order: clone size, J gene, D gene, V gene, CDR3 protein, CDR3 DNA. A D gene is named only where the DNA matches it firmly. Only some rows state a clone size, as once, few, many or a class for expanded clones.

size: NA; J: TRBJ1-1; D: TRBD1; V: TRBV6-5; CDR3: CANSYGQGVTVAFF; DNA: TGTGCTAACAGTTACGGACAGGGGGTAACTGTAGCTTTCTTT
size: few; J: TRBJ2-4; D: TRBD2; V: TRBV20-1; CDR3: CSARDGVAGGFIQYF; DNA: TGCAGTGCTAGAGATGGGGTAGCGGGAGGGTTCATTCAGTACTTC
size: once; J: TRBJ2-5; D: TRBD1; V: TRBV12-3/TRBV12-4; CDR3: CASSSRRTGGQETQYF; DNA: TGTGCCAGCAGTTCTCGGAGGACAGGGGGACAAGAGACCCAGTACTTC
size: few; J: TRBJ2-2; D: TRBD2; V: TRBV10-2; CDR3: CASGGLAGTGELFF; DNA: TGCGCCAGCGGAGGACTAGCGGGGACCGGGGAGCTGTTTTTT
size: NA; J: TRBJ2-7; D: NA; V: TRBV6-2/TRBV6-3; CDR3: CARSYAAGTDYEQYF; DNA: TGTGCCAGAAGTTACGCGGCGGGTACGGACTACGAGCAGTACTTC
size: NA; J: TRBJ2-3; D: NA; V: TRBV2; CDR3: CASSDGSPDTQYF; DNA: TGTGCCAGCAGTGATGGTTCCCCAGATACGCAGTATTTT
size: NA; J: TRBJ2-7; D: NA; V: TRBV11-2; CDR3: CASNPGEGDCEQYF; DNA: TGTGCCAGCAACCCTGGAGAAGGGGACTGCGAGCAGTACTTC
size: NA; J: TRBJ2-7; D: TRBD1; V: TRBV11-1; CDR3: CASSFAGTEAYEQYF; DNA: TGTGCCAGCAGCTTTGCCGGGACAGAGGCGTACGAGCAGTACTTC
size: NA; J: TRBJ1-1; D: NA; V: TRBV29-1; CDR3: CSVGPGARTEAFF; DNA: TGCAGCGTTGGACCGGGGGCTAGGACTGAAGCTTTCTTT
size: few; J: TRBJ1-2; D: NA; V: TRBV3-1; CDR3: CASSQEGVNYGYTF; DNA: TGTGCCAGCAGCCAAGAGGGGGTCAACTATGGCTACACCTTC
size: many; J: TRBJ1-1; D: TRBD1; V: TRBV10-3; CDR3: CATRQGRAEAFF; DNA: TGTGCCACCCGACAGGGAAGGGCTGAAGCTTTCTTT
size: many; J: TRBJ1-1; D: TRBD1; V: TRBV4-1; CDR3: CASSQDTGATEAFF; DNA: TGCGCCAGCAGCCAGGATACAGGGGCCACTGAAGCTTTCTTT
size: NA; J: TRBJ2-5; D: TRBD1; V: TRBV29-1; CDR3: CSAWDRRLLETQYF; DNA: TGCAGTGCCTGGGACAGGAGGTTGCTAGAGACCCAGTACTTC
size: NA; J: TRBJ2-3; D: NA; V: TRBV5-1; CDR3: CASSGSTGLSTDTQYF; DNA: TGCGCCAGCAGCGGCTCAACGGGACTTTCCACAGATACGCAGTATTTT
size: many; J: TRBJ2-3; D: NA; V: TRBV4-3; CDR3: CASSQTSIPATDTQYF; DNA: TGCGCCAGCAGCCAGACGAGTATCCCCGCGACAGATACGCAGTATTTT
size: many; J: TRBJ2-7; D: NA; V: TRBV29-1; CDR3: CSVEDTGTSAYEQYF; DNA: TGCAGCGTTGAAGATACCGGGACTTCAGCCTACGAGCAGTACTTC
size: NA; J: TRBJ2-2; D: NA; V: TRBV11-2; CDR3: CASTPKIGAGEPFF; DNA: TGTGCCAGCACCCCTAAGATCGGGGCAGGGGAGCCGTTTTTT
size: NA; J: TRBJ2-2; D: NA; V: TRBV24-1; CDR3: CATSDFRINTGELFF; DNA: TGTGCCACCAGTGATTTCAGGATTAACACCGGGGAGCTGTTTTTT
size: many; J: TRBJ2-4; D: NA; V: TRBV6-1; CDR3: CASRQLAKNIQYF; DNA: TGTGCCAGCAGGCAACTAGCCAAAAACATTCAGTACTTC
size: NA; J: TRBJ2-2; D: NA; V: TRBV11-3; CDR3: CASSLRLPANTRELFF; DNA: TGTGCCAGCAGCCTCCGACTGCCCGCGAACACTCGGGAGCTGTTTTTT
size: many; J: TRBJ2-2; D: TRBD1; V: TRBV10-3; CDR3: CAISEGQGRGTGELFF; DNA: TGTGCCATCAGTGAGGGACAGGGACGGGGCACCGGGGAGCTGTTTTTT
size: NA; J: TRBJ2-3; D: NA; V: TRBV5-1; CDR3: CASGPIGGRTDTQYF; DNA: TGCGCCAGCGGCCCCATAGGGGGACGCACAGATACGCAGTATTTT
size: NA; J: TRBJ1-4; D: TRBD1; V: TRBV5-8; CDR3: CASNRGLGKLFF; DNA: TGTGCCAGCAATAGGGGGCTTGGAAAACTGTTTTTT
size: NA; J: TRBJ2-4; D: NA; V: TRBV28; CDR3: CASTTGPKNIQYF; DNA: TGTGCCAGCACTACAGGTCCCAAAAACATTCAGTACTTC
size: NA; J: TRBJ2-2; D: TRBD1; V: TRBV12-3/TRBV12-4; CDR3: CATYDRGKNTGELFF; DNA: TGTGCCACCTACGACAGGGGGAAAAACACCGGGGAGCTGTTTTTT
size: NA; J: TRBJ2-5; D: NA; V: TRBV5-1; CDR3: CASSLEGDAQETQYF; DNA: TGCGCCAGCAGCTTGGAAGGGGACGCCCAGGAGACCCAGTACTTC
size: NA; J: TRBJ2-2; D: NA; V: TRBV11-2; CDR3: CASSLAGLTGKLFF; DNA: TGTGCCAGCAGCTTAGCTGGGCTCACCGGGAAGCTGTTTTTT
size: many; J: TRBJ2-7; D: NA; V: TRBV29-1; CDR3: CSVEEEDGIRYEQYF; DNA: TGCAGCGTTGAAGAAGAGGATGGAATTAGGTACGAGCAGTACTTC
size: NA; J: TRBJ1-3; D: NA; V: TRBV29-1; CDR3: CSVEGDVHDIIYF; DNA: TGCAGCGTTGAAGGAGATGTGCACGACATCATATATTTT
size: NA; J: TRBJ2-7; D: NA; V: TRBV12-3/TRBV12-4; CDR3: CASSSGISEEYF; DNA: TGTGCCAGCAGTTCAGGGATCTCAGAGGAGTACTTC
size: NA; J: TRBJ2-3; D: TRBD2; V: TRBV5-1; CDR3: CASSSEASGRGIDTRYF; DNA: TGCGCCAGCAGCTCAGAGGCTAGCGGGAGAGGAATAGATACGCGGTATTTT
size: NA; J: TRBJ2-1; D: NA; V: TRBV30; CDR3: CTWSSGDFSEQFF; DNA: TGTACCTGGAGCTCGGGGGATTTCAGTGAGCAGTTCTTC
size: NA; J: TRBJ2-2; D: NA; V: TRBV11-2; CDR3: CANSLDWAGELFF; DNA: TGTGCCAACAGCTTAGATTGGGCAGGGGAGCTGTTTTTT
size: NA; J: TRBJ2-7; D: NA; V: TRBV11-2; CDR3: CASRHQGYEQYF; DNA: TGTGCAAGCAGGCACCAGGGCTACGAGCAGTACTTC
size: many; J: TRBJ1-4; D: TRBD1; V: TRBV4-2; CDR3: CASSQDDRGEKLFF; DNA: TGTGCCAGCAGCCAAGACGACAGGGGAGAAAAACTGTTTTTT
size: many; J: TRBJ2-7; D: TRBD1; V: TRBV11-1; CDR3: CASSLSGTDYYEQYF; DNA: TGTGCCAGCAGCCTGTCCGGGACAGACTACTACGAGCAGTACTTC
size: NA; J: TRBJ2-3; D: NA; V: TRBV5-1; CDR3: CASSHQGSDTQYF; DNA: TGCGCCAGCAGCCACCAAGGTTCAGATACGCAGTATTTT
size: NA; J: TRBJ2-1; D: TRBD2; V: TRBV5-1; CDR3: CASSPLAGGLGQFF; DNA: TGCGCCAGCAGCCCGCTAGCGGGAGGCTTAGGACAGTTCTTC
size: NA; J: TRBJ2-5; D: TRBD2; V: TRBV5-4; CDR3: CANSLAGAGETQYF; DNA: TGTGCCAACAGCTTAGCGGGAGCGGGGGAGACCCAGTACTTC
size: many; J: TRBJ2-7; D: TRBD2; V: TRBV4-2; CDR3: CASSQGLAGTVSYEQYF; DNA: TGTGCCAGCAGCCAGGGACTAGCGGGGACAGTATCCTACGAGCAGTACTTC
size: NA; J: TRBJ1-1; D: TRBD1; V: TRBV6-2/TRBV6-3; CDR3: CASSYGQGKNTEAFF; DNA: TGTGCCAGCAGTTATGGACAGGGAAAGAACACTGAAGCTTTCTTT
size: many; J: TRBJ1-6; D: NA; V: TRBV4-2; CDR3: CASSQERVGMGFRSSYNSPLHF; DNA: TGTGCCAGCAGCCAAGAAAGGGTCGGGATGGGCTTCAGGAGCTCCTATAATTCACCCCTCCACTTT